The 17 T cell receptor beta chains below come from one sample, sequenced in a study of T cell repertoires in cytomegalovirus infection. These TCRs' antigens remain unknown. TCRdb independently ran MiXCR on the reads; one entry per CDR3 protein. The sample holds about 58,000 distinct CDR3 sequences; around 18% are singletons and the top ten take around 60%. Sequences were derived from CD8+ T cells from cultured PBMCs, sampled from culture after CMV antigen stimulation. These receptors were obtained from a human donor in good health (CMV status not recorded). Some clones in this sample may be carry-over from other donors' samples.

This clonotype is classed as medium-sized (0.01 to 0.1%). This chain connects TRBV7-9 to TRBJ2-5; D remains ambiguous. In germline, CDR1 is SEHNR, CDR2 FQNEAQ (reference sequence). Trimming pared 6 bases from V and 0 bases from J, leaving 11 bases between. The CDR3 runs 14 residues. The CDR3 spells CASSESGNQETQYF. The CDR3 region has the DNA TGTGCCAGCAGTGAAAGTGGCAACCAAGAGACCCAGTACTTC.

This clonotype has ten or more counts. The chain has TRBV7-3 and TRBJ2-3; D tentatively fits TRBD1 or TRBD2 (5 bases each). This CDR3 is built from 14 residues. The germline V and J ends were trimmed by 2 bases and 6 bases, with 12 bases remaining between them. The germline V gene has CDR1 SGHTA and CDR2 FQGTGA. CDR3 region: CASSLGGPGDTQYF. The CDR3 DNA is TGTGCCAGCAGCTTAGGGGGACCTGGGGATACGCAGTATTTT.

The chain couples TRBV7-9 to TRBJ2-1; no reliable D call. V was clipped by 5 bases and J by 7 bases, with 6 bases between them. The germline gives CDR1 SEHNR, CDR2 FQNEAQ (reference sequence). The CDR3 is 11 amino acids. The CDR3 sequence is CASSPINEQFF. CDR3 in DNA: TGTGCCAGCAGCCCTATTAATGAGCAGTTCTTC.

This clonotype was recorded a few times. The V call is TRBV7-6, the J call TRBJ2-7, with D possibly matching TRBD1 (6 bases). V lost 11 bases and J lost 0, with 11 bases in between. Germline assignment: CDR1 SGHVS and CDR2 FNYEAQ. This CDR3 has 12 residues. The chain's CDR3 is CAGQQGSYEQYF. CDR3 DNA sequence: TGTGCCGGACAGCAGGGCTCCTACGAGCAGTACTTC.

The rearrangement links TRBV6-1 to TRBJ2-2; 8 bases agree with TRBD2. The germline CDR1 and CDR2 sequences are MNHNS and SASEGT. The junction had 16 bases not matched to a gene; V was cut back by 7 bases and J by 6 bases. The CDR3 consists of 17 residues. The CDR3 sequence: CASTPGAGGPASGELFF. The DNA for the CDR3 is TGTGCCAGCACCCCGGGTGCGGGGGGCCCCGCGTCCGGGGAGCTGTTTTTT.

This clonotype has only a few counts. The J gene is TRBJ1-4, the V gene TRBV9, with D perhaps TRBD1 (6 bases). The CDR3 runs 15 residues. Germline CDR1 reads SGDLS; CDR2 reads YYNGEE. V gave up 4 bases and J gave up 7 bases, with 17 bases separating them. This CDR3 is CASSIGGAHSEKLFF. The DNA of the CDR3 is TGTGCCAGCAGCATTGGGGGGGCTCACAGTGAAAAACTGTTTTTT.

The rearrangement joins TRBV7-9 to TRBJ2-7; 8 bases agree with TRBD1. Trimming removed 5 bases from V and 4 bases from J; junction bases left unmatched: 10. Germline loops: CDR1 SEHNR, CDR2 FQNEAQ (reference sequence). The CDR3 is 15 residues long. The CDR3 DNA is TGTGCCAGCAGCCAAGGACAGGGACTCAGTTACGAGCAGTACTTC. Amino acids: CASSQGQGLSYEQYF.

V and J are TRBV11-2 and TRBJ1-1; maybe TRBD1 (5 bases). The germline V and J ends were trimmed by 3 bases and 5 bases, with 13 bases remaining between them. Per the germline V gene, CDR1 is SGHAT and CDR2 is FQNNGV. This CDR3 comprises 14 residues. The CDR3 DNA follows: TGTGCCAGCAGCTTGGCAGGGACGGGGACTGAAGCTTTCTTT. Amino acids: CASSLAGTGTEAFF.

This clonotype was seen a few times. The CDR3 region is CATSDTDRGNEQFF. The CDR3 bases are TGTGCCACCAGTGACACGGACAGGGGGAATGAGCAGTTCTTC. V usage is TRBV24-1 and J usage is TRBJ2-1, with TRBD1 identical over 10 bases. The CDR3 has 14 amino acids. Unmatched junction bases numbered 3, after V lost 4 bases and J lost 7 bases. Germline loops: CDR1 KGHDR, CDR2 SFDVKD.

The V and J genes are TRBV20-1 and TRBJ2-5; 10 bases match TRBD2. The V gene end was trimmed by 3 bases and the J gene end by 5 bases; junction bases not matched to a gene: 9. CDR1 and CDR2 (germline): DFQATT, SNEGSKA (reference sequence). This CDR3 has 15 amino acids. The CDR3 DNA follows: TGCAGTGCTAGGCCGAGCGGGGGGGCCTGGGAGACCCAGTACTTC. Encoded protein: CSARPSGGAWETQYF.

This clonotype was seen many times. The V gene is TRBV4-3, the J gene TRBJ2-1; 9 bases agree with TRBD2. Germline-derived CDR1 and CDR2 are LGHNA and YSLEER. This CDR3 region has 16 residues. Losses at the gene ends were 4 bases for V and 0 bases for J; bases not matched to a gene: 4. In nucleotides, the CDR3 is TGCGCCAGCAGCCCTCTAGCGGGGAGCTCCTACAATGAGCAGTTCTTC. The encoded protein is CASSPLAGSSYNEQFF.

This clonotype showed up many times. V gene TRBV6-2 or TRBV6-3 combines with J gene TRBJ2-1; 11 nucleotides line up with TRBD2. Trimming at V came to 5 bases and at J to 7 bases, leaving 13 bases not matched to a gene. CDR3 length equals 17 residues. Germline V gene data show CDR1 as MNHEY and CDR2 as SVGEGT. This CDR3 is CASSLTRLAGKGNEQFF. In DNA form, the CDR3 reads TGTGCCAGCAGTCTAACCCGACTAGCGGGAAAGGGTAATGAGCAGTTCTTC.

The chain uses TRBV7-9 and TRBJ1-5; 7 nucleotides line up with TRBD1. Trimming cost V 5 bases and J 4 bases; bases outside gene matches: 2. Germline V CDR1 and CDR2: SEHNR, FQNEAQ (reference sequence). The length of the CDR3 is 13 residues. CDR3 bases: TGTGCCAGCAGCCCACAGGGGAATCAGCCCCAGCATTTT. It specifies CASSPQGNQPQHF.

The genes are TRBV12-3 or TRBV12-4 and TRBJ2-1, with TRBD2 identical over 11 bases. J gave up 9 bases and V 6 bases, and 7 bases lay outside the gene matches. This CDR3 spans 14 amino acids. CDR3 in amino acids: CASSTTSGAGEQFF. CDR3 coding DNA: TGTGCCAGCAGCACGACTAGCGGGGCGGGTGAGCAGTTCTTC.

This clonotype has only a few counts. This chain connects TRBV6-6 to TRBJ2-7, with 12 bases fitting TRBD1. The CDR3 covers 14 residues. CDR1 is MNHNY, CDR2 SVGAGI, per germline (reference sequence). J was trimmed by 6 bases and V by 5 bases; bases with no gene match: 5. Written as DNA, the CDR3 is TGTGCCAGCAGTAAAGGGACAGGGGGCTTCGAGCAGTACTTC. Its protein product is CASSKGTGGFEQYF.

The chain recombines TRBV7-8 with TRBJ1-1; the match to TRBD1 covers 7 bases. V gave up 5 bases and J gave up 5 bases; unmatched junction bases: 14. The CDR3 sequence is 16 residues long. Germline values: CDR1 SGHVS, CDR2 FQNEAQ. CDR3 sequence: CASSIRQGSIRTEAFF. The CDR3 DNA reads TGTGCCAGCAGCATAAGACAGGGCTCGATTCGGACTGAAGCTTTCTTT.

The J gene is TRBJ2-5, the V gene TRBV6-2 or TRBV6-3, with 7 bases fitting TRBD2. The ends lost 1 base at V and 1 base at J; junction bases unmatched: 3. The CDR3 is 15 amino acids. CDR1 and CDR2 from the germline V gene are MNHEY and SVGEGT. This CDR3 is CASSYFWGGQETQYF. The CDR3 region has the DNA TGTGCCAGCAGTTACTTCTGGGGGGGCCAAGAGACCCAGTACTTC.